The 30 T cell receptor beta chains below were found in one sample sequenced in a study of control samples from healthy donors and cancer patients. Assay used: immunoSEQ multiplex PCR; TCRdb lists only in-frame clones, some missing. The data show roughly 99,000 clones, almost 85% seen once. Sequencing was carried out using blood. The receptors originated from a man aged 60 to 75 in good health.

This chain links TRBV30 with TRBJ2-1; D is possibly TRBD2 (5 bases). From germline, CDR1 is GTSNPN and CDR2 SVGIG (reference sequence). This CDR3 has 13 amino acids. The V end lost 5 bases, the J end lost 3 bases, and 11 bases lay between the germline ends. CDR3 nucleotide sequence: TGTGCCTGGTGGACTTATAACTACAATGAGCAGTTCTTC. It codes for CAWWTYNYNEQFF.

This clone was found once. V usage is TRBV30 and J usage is TRBJ1-2; D might be TRBD1 (5 bases). The CDR3 runs 13 residues. Trimming left V 0 bases short and J 6 bases short, with 11 bases between. Germline CDR1 reads GTSNPN; CDR2 reads SVGIG (reference sequence). CDR3 sequence: CAWSVQGANGYTF. The CDR3 DNA is TGTGCCTGGAGTGTACAAGGGGCAAATGGCTACACCTTC.

The J gene is TRBJ2-7, the V gene TRBV6-5, with a possible D match to TRBD2 (7 bases). Trimming took off 7 bases at V and 4 bases at J, with 17 bases between the two ends. The CDR3 loop spans 14 amino acids. Per the germline V gene, CDR1 is MNHEY and CDR2 is SVGAGI. The CDR3 reads CASNYLGGLYEQYF. The CDR3, as DNA: TGTGCCAGCAACTACTTGGGGGGGCTTTACGAGCAGTACTTC.

The chain recombines TRBV5-6 with TRBJ1-2, with 7 nucleotides matching TRBD1. The ends lost 5 bases at V and 8 bases at J; junction bases unmatched: 12. The CDR3 loop spans 14 amino acids. Germline V gene sequence: CDR1 SGHDT, CDR2 YYEEEE. The CDR3 nucleotides read TGTGCCAGCAGGCTGGGACAACCCAGGGGGGGCTACACCTTC. It specifies CASRLGQPRGGYTF.

This clone was counted between two and nine times. This chain's CDR3 is CASSAGAYYEQYF. CDR3 DNA: TGTGCCAGCAGCGCGGGGGCCTACTACGAGCAGTACTTC. V gene TRBV21-1 combines with J gene TRBJ2-7; the table's TRBD2 call for D was not verified on the DNA. TRBV21-1 is noted as a pseudogene. CDR3 length: 13 amino acids.

This chain joins TRBV5-1 and TRBJ1-5; D gene uncertain. Germline CDR1 and CDR2: SGHRS and YFSETQ. V lost 6 bases and J 2 bases, leaving 12 bases between the germline ends. This CDR3 has 14 amino acids. For the CDR3, the DNA is TGCGCCAGCACGAACCTCCCGGGCAATCAGCCCCAGCATTTT. Its protein product is CASTNLPGNQPQHF.

The V call is TRBV6-1, the J call TRBJ2-3, with TRBD2 identical over 9 bases. Looked up from germline, CDR1 is MNHNS and CDR2 is SASEGT. V lost 4 bases to trimming and J lost 0 bases; unmatched junction nucleotides: 5. This CDR3 comprises 16 residues. The CDR3 DNA is TGTGCCAGCAGTGGCCGACTAGCGGTTAGCACAGATACGCAGTATTTT. Its translation is CASSGRLAVSTDTQYF.

V usage is TRBV7-9 and J usage is TRBJ1-5, with D perhaps matching TRBD1 (5 bases). The V and J ends lost 1 base and 7 bases respectively, with 11 bases between them. The CDR3 totals 14 residues. Germline-derived CDR1 and CDR2 are SEHNR and FQNEAQ (reference sequence). The CDR3 loop reads CASSLGGGTQPQHF. The CDR3, as DNA: TGTGCCAGCAGCTTAGGTGGGGGTACCCAGCCCCAGCATTTT. The whole variable domain, remainder taken from reference TRBV7-9 and TRBJ1-5, is DTGVSQNPRHKITKRGQNVTFRCDPISEHNRLYWYRQTLGQGPEFLTYFQNEAQLEKSRLLSDRFSAERPKGSFSTLEIQRTEQGDSAMYLCASSLGGGTQPQHFGDGTRLSIL.

This chain uses TRBV5-5 with TRBJ2-3, with 8 positions matching TRBD2. With V trimmed by 7 bases and J by 4 bases, 17 bases remained unmatched. The CDR3 has 17 residues. Germline values: CDR1 SGHKS, CDR2 YYEKEE (reference sequence). CDR3 amino acids: CASREGLDLGRADTQYF. CDR3 nucleotides: TGTGCCAGCCGGGAGGGTTTAGACCTGGGCCGGGCAGATACGCAGTATTTT.

CDR3 DNA sequence: TGTGCCAGCTCACCAACAGAAGCCCGCTATAATTCACCCCTCCACTTT. Translation gives CASSPTEARYNSPLHF. V is TRBV18 and J is TRBJ1-6; D unclear. The germline CDR1 and CDR2 sequences are KGHSH and LQKENI. V lost 2 bases, J lost 3 bases, and 11 bases lay in between. The CDR3 spans 16 residues.

Turning to this clone: One junction end disagrees with the germline gene, perhaps due to a read error. J is TRBJ2-7 and V is TRBV7-7, with 7 bases lining up with TRBD1. The length of the CDR3 is 17 residues. Per germline, CDR1 SSHAT and CDR2 FNYEAQ (reference sequence). As DNA, the CDR3 is TGTGCTAGCAGCCATCCTGAGCGACAGGGAATCTCCTACGAGCAGTACTTC. This gives the protein CASSHPERQGISYEQYF.

By share, this clone ranks as medium-sized (0.01 to 0.1%). The chain combines TRBV6-4 with TRBJ2-1; possibly TRBD1 for D (6 bases). The CDR3 has 15 amino acids. V was shortened by 3 bases and J by 3 bases, with 12 bases between the two germline ends. The V gene's germline CDR1 is MRHNA and CDR2 SNTAGT. CDR3 residues: CASSEVTGRYNEQFF. DNA for the CDR3: TGTGCCAGCAGTGAAGTAACAGGGCGCTACAATGAGCAGTTCTTC.

V gene TRBV5-6 combines with J gene TRBJ2-5; TRBD2 aligns across 13 bases. The V gene's germline CDR1 is SGHDT and CDR2 YYEEEE. CDR3 length: 16 residues. The V and J ends lost 4 bases and 4 bases, in that order; junction bases with no gene match: 7. The CDR3 protein is CASSPRGLAGAETQYF. CDR3 in DNA: TGTGCCAGCAGCCCCCGTGGACTAGCGGGAGCAGAGACCCAGTACTTC.

The chain combines TRBV6-1 with TRBJ2-5; D ambiguous. The V end was cut by 3 bases, the J end by 5 bases, with 4 bases between. The CDR3 covers 11 residues. The germline CDR1 and CDR2 sequences are MNHNS and SASEGT. CDR3 sequence reads: CASSEWETQYF. CDR3 DNA: TGTGCCAGCAGTGAGTGGGAGACCCAGTACTTC.

The rearrangement uses TRBV2 and TRBJ1-5; tentative D call: TRBD1 (6 bases). The V end was cut by 5 bases, the J end by 0 bases, with 8 bases between. The CDR3 sequence is 14 residues long. Germline lookup yields CDR1 SNHLY and CDR2 FYNNEI. CDR3 residues: CASSRQVSNQPQHF. CDR3 sequence (DNA): TGTGCCAGCAGTAGACAGGTTAGCAATCAGCCCCAGCATTTT.

The rearrangement uses TRBV9 and TRBJ2-3, with 7 bases matching TRBD2. V trimming: 0 bases; J trimming: 2 bases; junction bases outside the gene matches: 9. The CDR3 sequence is 17 residues long. Germline lookup yields CDR1 SGDLS and CDR2 YYNGEE. The CDR3 region is CASSVVGEGILTDTQYF. The CDR3 DNA is TGTGCCAGCAGCGTAGTAGGGGAGGGGATCCTCACAGATACGCAGTATTTT.

The rearrangement joins TRBV7-2 to TRBJ2-7, with TRBD1 identical over 7 bases. Germline loops: CDR1 SGHTA, CDR2 FQGNSA. CDR3 size: 13 residues. V lost 5 bases, J lost 5 bases, and 6 bases stayed unmatched. CDR3 region: CASSIQTGNEQYF. Written as DNA, the CDR3 is TGTGCCAGCAGCATACAGACAGGGAACGAGCAGTACTTC.

The CDR3, as DNA: TGCGCCAGCAGCCTTGGCGGGGGGTGGAGCACCGGGGAGCTGTTTTTT. Translating it yields CASSLGGGWSTGELFF. The rearrangement uses TRBV5-1 and TRBJ2-2; 8 nucleotides align to TRBD2. Germline CDR1 is SGHRS and CDR2 is YFSETQ. V lost 4 bases, J lost 4 bases, and 9 bases stayed unmatched. The CDR3 contains 16 residues.

This chain connects TRBV28 to TRBJ1-3; D is unresolved. Germline-derived CDR1 and CDR2 are MDHEN and SYDVKM. The CDR3 length is 14 residues. V was shortened by 3 bases and J by 7 bases, with 13 bases between the two germline ends. The CDR3 loop reads CASSLSGRSNTIYF. The CDR3 DNA reads as TGTGCCAGCAGTTTGAGTGGCAGGAGCAACACCATATATTTT.

J is TRBJ1-6 and V is TRBV11-3; no reliable D call. The CDR3 runs to 13 residues. From germline, CDR1 is SGHNT and CDR2 YENEEA. V lost 4 bases, J lost 10 bases, and 11 bases lay in between. This CDR3 is CASSSLGGSPLHF. In DNA form, the CDR3 reads TGTGCCAGCAGCTCCCTGGGTGGGTCACCCCTCCACTTT.

V is TRBV4-1 and J is TRBJ1-4; D perhaps matches TRBD1 (5 bases). V was cut by 1 base and J by 4 bases, with 10 bases left in between. CDR3 length equals 15 residues. Germline loops: CDR1 MGHRA, CDR2 YSYEKL. CDR3 sequence reads: CASSQGDGYNEKLFF. The CDR3 region has the DNA TGCGCCAGCAGCCAAGGGGACGGCTATAATGAAAAACTGTTTTTT.

This rearrangement joins TRBV4-1 to TRBJ1-4, with 7 bases fitting TRBD1. Germline V CDR1 and CDR2: MGHRA, YSYEKL. Trimming cost V 1 base and J 7 bases; bases outside gene matches: 9. This CDR3 comprises 16 residues. The CDR3 sequence is CASSQVGQRSREKLFF. DNA of the CDR3: TGCGCCAGCAGCCAAGTGGGACAGCGGAGCCGTGAAAAACTGTTTTTT.

In its sample, this clone was seen once. CDR3 sequence (DNA): TGCAGCGTTGAAGGGGGGACGGGGTCCTACGAGCAGTACTTC. This codes for CSVEGGTGSYEQYF. The genes are TRBV29-1 and TRBJ2-7; D may match TRBD1 or TRBD2 (5 bases each). Germline lookup yields CDR1 SQVTM and CDR2 ANQGSEA. This CDR3 spans 14 amino acids. Trimming stripped 1 base from V and 1 base from J, with 11 bases between.

V and J are TRBV7-6 and TRBJ2-7; TRBD2 is a possible D gene (5 bases). Germline CDR1 SGHVS, CDR2 FNYEAQ. The CDR3 runs 15 residues. The V end was cut by 1 base, the J end by 2 bases, with 12 bases between. In DNA form, the CDR3 reads TGTGCCAGCAGCTTAGTTGGTCTAGCTACCTACGAGCAGTACTTC. The encoded protein is CASSLVGLATYEQYF.

J is TRBJ1-2 and V is TRBV30, with D perhaps matching TRBD1 (5 bases). Trimming shortened V by 5 bases and J by 5 bases, and 15 bases separated the two germline ends. This CDR3 has 13 residues. CDR1 and CDR2 (germline): GTSNPN, SVGIG (reference sequence). The chain's CDR3 is CAWEATRGYGYTF. The CDR3 DNA sequence: TGTGCCTGGGAGGCGACGAGGGGTTATGGCTACACCTTC.

This clone was observed a single time. The V call is TRBV30, the J call TRBJ2-7, with D perhaps matching TRBD2 (5 bases). V was cut by 0 bases and J by 4 bases, with 10 bases left in between. This CDR3 contains 13 residues. Germline assignment: CDR1 GTSNPN and CDR2 SVGIG (reference sequence). The CDR3 spells CAWSVASLYEQYF. Written as DNA, the CDR3 is TGTGCCTGGAGTGTCGCTAGCTTGTACGAGCAGTACTTC.

The chain uses TRBV4-1 and TRBJ2-7; D gene unclear. The length of the CDR3 is 13 residues. Germline loops: CDR1 MGHRA, CDR2 YSYEKL. Trimming pared 0 bases from V and 9 bases from J, leaving 12 bases between. Here the CDR3 DNA reads TGCGCCAGCAGCCAAGATTACGAGTTCCGGCAGTACTTC. Translated: CASSQDYEFRQYF.

The V and J genes are TRBV5-1 and TRBJ2-6, with D hard to call. The V gene lost 4 bases and the J gene lost 0 bases, with 8 bases spanning the gap. Germline V lookup: CDR1 SGHRS, CDR2 YFSETQ. The CDR3 is 15 amino acids. CDR3: CASSNQFSGANVLTF. Here the CDR3 DNA reads TGCGCCAGCAGCAACCAGTTCTCTGGGGCCAACGTCCTGACTTTC.

The chain is built from TRBV4-1 and TRBJ2-7, with D uncertain. In germline, CDR1 is MGHRA, CDR2 YSYEKL. Trimming took 5 bases from V and 5 from J, leaving 10 bases between them. This CDR3 region has 12 residues. The CDR3 DNA is TGCGCCAGCAGCTACTTGGGTAACGAGCAGTACTTC. This gives the protein CASSYLGNEQYF.

The chain carries TRBV27 and TRBJ2-3, with 8 bases that match TRBD2. CDR3 length: 15 amino acids. Germline V gene lookup returns CDR1 MNHEY and CDR2 SMNVEV (reference sequence). V gave up 3 bases and J gave up 0 bases; unmatched junction bases: 2. CDR3 protein: CASSFGGASTDTQYF. The DNA of the CDR3 is TGTGCCAGCAGTTTCGGGGGGGCTAGCACAGATACGCAGTATTTT.